Presented here are 27 T cell receptor beta chains from one specimen sequenced in a study of T cell repertoires in cytomegalovirus infection. From the reads, TCRdb called clonotypes with MiXCR, one entry per CDR3 protein. The profile shows about 450,000 distinct CDR3 sequences, 30% to 40% of them singletons. Input material: PBMCs. The receptors stem from a human donor in good health (CMV status not recorded). Some clones in this sample may be carry-over from other donors' samples.

This clonotype was recorded a few times. The CDR3 bases are TGTGCCAGCAGCGGGGAGACAGGGAACACTGAAGCTTTCTTT. It is translated as CASSGETGNTEAFF. This rearrangement joins TRBV9 to TRBJ1-1; D possibly corresponds to TRBD1 (6 bases). The CDR3 length is 14 residues. V was pared by 3 bases and J by 1 base, with 10 bases between. Germline V CDR1 and CDR2: SGDLS, YYNGEE. Filled out from reference TRBV9 and TRBJ1-1, the complete variable domain reads DSGVTQTPKHLITATGQRVTLRCSPRSGDLSVYWYQQSLDQGLQFLIQYYNGEERAKGNILERFSAQQFPDLHSELNLSSLELGDSALYFCASSGETGNTEAFFGQGTRLTVV.

This clonotype was recorded a few times. The chain is built from TRBV20-1 and TRBJ2-5; 7 bases agree with TRBD2. This CDR3 is built from 16 residues. Germline V gene lookup returns CDR1 DFQATT and CDR2 SNEGSKA (reference sequence). J was trimmed by 0 bases and V by 2 bases; bases with no gene match: 9. The CDR3 loop reads CSARPWLAAYQETQYF. DNA of the CDR3: TGCAGTGCTAGACCCTGGCTAGCGGCGTACCAAGAGACCCAGTACTTC.

The J gene is TRBJ2-1, the V gene TRBV7-8; 7 bases match TRBD2. Unmatched junction bases numbered 4, after V lost 4 bases and J lost 1 base. Germline V gene data show CDR1 as SGHVS and CDR2 as FQNEAQ. This CDR3 spans 15 amino acids. CDR3 amino acids: CASSSLAESYNEQFF. Written as DNA, the CDR3 is TGTGCCAGCAGCTCGCTAGCGGAGTCCTACAATGAGCAGTTCTTC.

Comment on this clonotype: With a much larger clone just one base away, this may be a read error. The chain is built from TRBV7-2 and TRBJ2-7; 7 nucleotides align to TRBD2. CDR3 length: 16 residues. Germline assignment: CDR1 SGHTA and CDR2 FQGNSA. Germline trimming cut 5 bases from V and 0 bases from J; bases unmatched to any gene: 10. Here the CDR3 reads CASSAQGGESSYEQYF. CDR3 sequence (DNA): TGTGCCAGCAGCGCCCAGGGAGGGGAAAGCTCCTACGAGCAGTACTTC.

This clonotype was recorded a few times. V gene TRBV7-8 combines with J gene TRBJ2-2; D remains unclear. Germline lookup yields CDR1 SGHVS and CDR2 FQNEAQ. Trimming pared 0 bases from V and 7 bases from J, leaving 12 bases between. This CDR3 region has 15 residues. The DNA of the CDR3 is TGTGCCAGCAGCTTAGCCGGGCAGTTGGGCGGGGAGCTGTTTTTT. This gives the protein CASSLAGQLGGELFF.

This clonotype was seen only a few times. This sequence joins TRBV29-1 and TRBJ1-1; 8 nucleotides agree with TRBD1. The germline CDR1 and CDR2 sequences are SQVTM and ANQGSEA. This CDR3 spans 10 amino acids. J lost 6 bases, V lost 7 bases, and 1 base had no gene match. The CDR3 DNA is TGCAGCGCGACAGGGGCTGAAGCTTTCTTT. It yields the protein CSATGAEAFF.

This clonotype was seen only a few times. The rearrangement joins TRBV6-5 to TRBJ2-7; D perhaps matches TRBD1 (5 bases). Germline values: CDR1 MNHEY, CDR2 SVGAGI. V was clipped by 5 bases and J by 4 bases, with 18 bases between them. This CDR3 region has 15 residues. Here the CDR3 reads CASSPRGRAGYEQYF. DNA for the CDR3: TGTGCCAGCAGTCCAAGGGGTAGGGCTGGGTACGAGCAGTACTTC.

This clonotype was found once. The chain carries TRBV19 and TRBJ1-5; D is possibly TRBD1 (6 bases). The CDR3 has 15 residues. CDR1 LNHDA and CDR2 SQIVND come from the germline V gene (reference sequence). With 5 bases removed from V and 4 bases from J, the gap between germline ends came to 15 bases. The CDR3 region has the DNA TGTGCCAGTAGTGTCGAGGGGGTGAAGAATCAGCCCCAGCATTTT. Its translation: CASSVEGVKNQPQHF. Combining the CDR3 with reference TRBV19 and TRBJ1-5 gives the whole variable domain DGGITQSPKYLFRKEGQNVTLSCEQNLNHDAMYWYRQDPGQGLRLIYYSQIVNDFQKGDIAEGYSVSREKKESFPLTVTSAQKNPTAFYLCASSVEGVKNQPQHFGDGTRLSIL.

The V call is TRBV5-8, the J call TRBJ1-5, with a possible D match to TRBD1 (5 bases). There are 13 residues in the CDR3. The V and J ends lost 2 bases and 15 bases respectively, with 18 bases between them. Looked up from germline, CDR1 is SGHTS and CDR2 is YDEGEE. CDR3 sequence (DNA): TGTGCCAGCAGCTTTACGGGACCCCTTCGTCCGCATTTT. Protein sequence: CASSFTGPLRPHF. The whole variable domain, remainder taken from reference TRBV5-8 and TRBJ1-5, is EAGVTQSPTHLIKTRGQQATLRCSPISGHTSVYWYQQALGLGLQFLLWYDEGEERNRGNFPPRFSGRQFPNYSSELNVNALELEDSALYLCASSFTGPLRPHFGDGTRLSIL.

V is TRBV27 and J is TRBJ1-6, with D possibly TRBD1 on 5 matching bases. V dropped 3 bases and J dropped 5 bases, with 14 bases sitting between them. The germline CDR1 and CDR2 sequences are MNHEY and SMNVEV (reference sequence). The CDR3 loop spans 16 amino acids. DNA of the CDR3: TGTGCCAGCAGTTTTTCAGGGAGGTACCATAATTCACCCCTCCACTTT. Translating it yields CASSFSGRYHNSPLHF.

Remarks on this clonotype: An end of the junction does not agree with germline; a read error may underlie this. The gene calls are TRBV18 and TRBJ2-3; weak D call: TRBD2 (5 bases). This CDR3 has 15 residues. Germline CDR1 is KGHSH and CDR2 is LQKENI. Written as DNA, the CDR3 is TGTGCCAGCTTACCACCGGCTAGCCGCGGGGATACGCAGTATTTT. Translating gives CASLPPASRGDTQYF.

The V call is TRBV6-5, the J call TRBJ1-1; no definite D call. Trimming removed 6 bases from V and 4 bases from J, with 15 bases in between. This CDR3 region has 14 residues. Germline loops: CDR1 MNHEY, CDR2 SVGAGI. CDR3: CASRSDIEGTEAFF. As DNA, the CDR3 is TGTGCCAGCAGGAGCGACATTGAAGGCACTGAAGCTTTCTTT.

V gene TRBV23-1 combines with J gene TRBJ2-6, with D possibly matching TRBD2 (5 bases). TRBV23-1 is an ORF for which the function is uncertain. This CDR3 contains 19 residues. The V end lost 4 bases, the J end lost 0 bases, and 19 bases lay between the germline ends. CDR3 amino acids: CASSRPTRPGDSGANVLTF. The DNA for the CDR3 is TGCGCCAGCAGTCGCCCGACCAGACCCGGGGACTCTGGGGCCAACGTCCTGACTTTC.

V usage is TRBV28 and J usage is TRBJ2-3; D possibly corresponds to TRBD1 (7 bases). Germline CDR1 and CDR2: MDHEN and SYDVKM. The CDR3 contains 16 residues. V shed 8 bases and J shed 2 bases, with 20 bases lying between them. In nucleotides, the CDR3 is TGTGCCAGCCAAGGGGGCGGGGACAGCTTCACAGATACGCAGTATTTT. Translating it yields CASQGGGDSFTDTQYF.

The chain combines TRBV10-3 with TRBJ2-3, with TRBD2 identical over 10 bases. This CDR3 region has 16 residues. The V segment lost 2 bases and the J segment 8 bases; nucleotides outside the gene matches: 10. Germline V gene data show CDR1 as ENHRY and CDR2 as SYGVKD. CDR3 protein: CAISEKLAGANGTQYF. Here the CDR3 DNA reads TGTGCCATCAGTGAGAAGCTAGCGGGGGCGAACGGTACGCAGTATTTT.

This clonotype turned up a few times. The chain employs TRBV18 and TRBJ1-2; 10 positions agree with TRBD1. The CDR3 runs to 15 residues. Germline V gene lookup returns CDR1 KGHSH and CDR2 LQKENI. After removal of 5 bases from V and 2 bases from J, the junction contained 5 bases not matched to a gene. The CDR3 here is CASSSGQGKNYGYTF. Written as DNA, the CDR3 is TGTGCCAGCTCATCGGGACAGGGGAAAAACTATGGCTACACCTTC.

V usage is TRBV27 and J usage is TRBJ1-1; 11 nucleotides match TRBD1. Germline V gene lookup returns CDR1 MNHEY and CDR2 SMNVEV (reference sequence). Losses at the gene ends were 6 bases for V and 5 bases for J; bases not matched to a gene: 8. This CDR3 has 15 residues. CDR3 sequence reads: CASSEAGQGGTEAFF. CDR3 DNA: TGTGCCAGCAGCGAAGCGGGACAGGGGGGAACTGAAGCTTTCTTT.

The CDR3 region has the DNA TGCGCCAGCAGCCAAGATAGGTGGGTGGGGGCGGGGAATGAGCAGTTCTTC. Its translation is CASSQDRWVGAGNEQFF. This rearrangement joins TRBV4-1 to TRBJ2-1; D tentatively fits TRBD1 or TRBD2 (6 bases each). V was cut by 0 bases and J by 7 bases, with 19 bases left in between. Germline V gene lookup returns CDR1 MGHRA and CDR2 YSYEKL. This CDR3 region has 17 residues.

This clonotype was seen a handful of times. The chain combines TRBV5-6 with TRBJ1-5; possible D gene TRBD1, 6 bases. Germline V gene sequence: CDR1 SGHDT, CDR2 YYEEEE. The CDR3 contains 18 residues. Trimming took off 4 bases at V and 4 bases at J, with 24 bases between the two ends. Written as DNA, the CDR3 is TGTGCCAGCAGCATGGTTACAGGGATCGCAATATGGAATCAGCCCCAGCATTTT. It yields the protein CASSMVTGIAIWNQPQHF.

This clonotype was found a few times. This sequence joins TRBV2 and TRBJ2-2; the D gene is possibly TRBD2 (6 bases). CDR1 is SNHLY, CDR2 FYNNEI, per germline. Trimming took off 3 bases at V and 6 bases at J, with 17 bases between the two ends. The CDR3 extends over 16 amino acids. DNA of the CDR3: TGTGCCAGCAGTGAGGGACTCATGCGGTGGGCCGGGGAGCTGTTTTTT. Translating gives CASSEGLMRWAGELFF.

This clonotype was counted between two and nine times. The chain couples TRBV25-1 to TRBJ1-1, with D possibly being TRBD1 (6 bases). CDR3 length equals 13 residues. CDR1 is MGHDK, CDR2 SYGVNS, per germline. Trimming cost V 6 bases and J 1 base, with 9 bases left between them. Written as DNA, the CDR3 is TGTGCCAGCAGGATGACAGGGAACACTGAAGCTTTCTTT. Protein: CASRMTGNTEAFF.

The chain recombines TRBV19 with TRBJ2-4; D is unresolved. V gave up 3 bases and J gave up 0 bases, with 12 bases separating them. Germline lookup yields CDR1 LNHDA and CDR2 SQIVND (reference sequence). There are 16 residues in the CDR3. The CDR3 DNA reads as TGTGCCAGTAGTATCGGTGGAAGTGGAGCCAAAAACATTCAGTACTTC. It codes for CASSIGGSGAKNIQYF. The variable domain in full, with the rest retrieved from reference TRBV19 and TRBJ2-4, is DGGITQSPKYLFRKEGQNVTLSCEQNLNHDAMYWYRQDPGQGLRLIYYSQIVNDFQKGDIAEGYSVSREKKESFPLTVTSAQKNPTAFYLCASSIGGSGAKNIQYFGAGTRLSVL.

The chain uses TRBV6-1 and TRBJ2-7, with D perhaps matching TRBD1 (5 bases). V was shortened by 7 bases and J by 1 base, with 11 bases between the two germline ends. This CDR3 is built from 13 residues. Per germline, CDR1 MNHNS and CDR2 SASEGT. As DNA, the CDR3 is TGTGCCAGCAAAAAAACAGGTTCCTACGAGCAGTACTTC. Encoded protein: CASKKTGSYEQYF.

This clonotype has a count of ten or more. This rearrangement joins TRBV7-6 to TRBJ2-6; D remains unclear. CDR1 is SGHVS, CDR2 FNYEAQ, per germline. The CDR3 extends over 14 amino acids. V lost 4 bases and J 4 bases, leaving 8 bases between the germline ends. CDR3 loop: CASSWVSGANVLTF. DNA for the CDR3: TGTGCCAGCAGCTGGGTCTCAGGGGCCAACGTCCTGACTTTC. The full variable domain, rest sourced from reference TRBV7-6 and TRBJ2-6, is GAGVSQSPRYKVTKRGQDVALRCDPISGHVSLYWYRQALGQGPEFLTYFNYEAQQDKSGLPNDRFSAERPEGSISTLTIQRTEQRDSAMYRCASSWVSGANVLTFGAGSRLTVL.

The rearrangement links TRBV20-1 to TRBJ2-3; 11 bases line up with TRBD1. V was clipped by 6 bases and J by 4 bases; unmatched bases: 6. Germline V lookup: CDR1 DFQATT, CDR2 SNEGSKA (reference sequence). This CDR3 region has 14 residues. CDR3 in amino acids: CSADGQGASDTQYF. In DNA, the CDR3 is TGCAGTGCGGATGGACAGGGGGCCTCAGATACGCAGTATTTT.

The J gene is TRBJ2-1, the V gene TRBV27; no firm D call. CDR1 and CDR2 from the germline V gene are MNHEY and SMNVEV (reference sequence). The CDR3 has 14 residues. V was shortened by 7 bases and J by 0 bases, with 10 bases between the two germline ends. CDR3 coding DNA: TGTGCCAGCAATCCGGCGAGCTCCTACAATGAGCAGTTCTTC. Translating gives CASNPASSYNEQFF.

This sequence joins TRBV27 and TRBJ1-1; a possible D gene is TRBD1 (6 bases). This CDR3 region has 17 residues. Germline CDR1 reads MNHEY; CDR2 reads SMNVEV (reference sequence). The V gene lost 4 bases and the J gene lost 1 base, with 19 bases spanning the gap. CDR3 residues: CASSSSTQGQRNTEAFF. CDR3 DNA sequence: TGTGCCAGCAGTTCCTCAACCCAAGGACAGAGGAACACTGAAGCTTTCTTT.